Here is one TCR beta chain with its context. This entry belongs to a study of CD8 T cells in Susac syndrome. This CDR3 spans 14 amino acids. V lost 0 bases and J lost 4, with 9 bases in between. Germline V gene sequence: CDR1 LGHDT, CDR2 YNNKEL (reference sequence). RNA in amounts of about 0.5 to 1 ug was reverse transcribed with random hexamers. TCRdb passed the immunoSEQ multiplex PCR reads through MiXCR, listing each CDR3 protein once. The sample has 200,000 to 250,000 distinct CDR3 sequences; around 96% are singletons. TCR beta sequencing was performed on blood CD8+ and CD4+ T cells. While CD8+ and CD4+ T cells were isolated negatively, TEMRA cells were enriched by FACS.

This receptor was obtained from a human donor with multiple sclerosis. This chain connects TRBV3-1 to TRBJ1-1; no clear D gene. Source material: CD4+ T cells from PBMCs. CDR3 region: CASSQDIRSTEAFF. For the CDR3, the DNA is TGTGCCAGCAGCCAAGATATTAGATCCACTGAAGCTTTCTTT. The entire variable domain, with the rest obtained from reference TRBV3-1 and TRBJ1-1, is as follows: DTAVSQTPKYLVTQMGNDKSIKCEQNLGHDTMYWYKQDSKKFLKIMFSYNNKELIINETVPNRFSPKSPDKAHLNLHINSLELGDSAVYFCASSQDIRSTEAFFGQGTRLTVV.